The 21 T cell receptor beta chains in this list originate from one sample, sequenced in a study of glioma-infiltrating T cells. Using RNA template, CDR3s of TCR alpha and beta were amplified with iRepertoire arm-PCR. MiXCR, applied by TCRdb to the multiplex PCR reads, yields one record per CDR3 protein. The table has approximately 120,000 distinct CDR3 sequences, 25% to 30% seen once; the top ten hold 35%. The material sequenced was glioma tissue, nonneoplastic brain tissue, or PBMCs (not recorded which). The source of these receptors is a human donor with low-grade glioma or glioblastoma, undergoing nonglioma brain surgery, or in good health (not recorded which).

As to this clonotype: Just one base apart from a much larger clone, this may be a read error. The chain carries TRBV7-9 and TRBJ2-7; no definite D call. The CDR3 contains 14 residues. CDR1 SEHNR and CDR2 FQNEAQ come from the germline V gene (reference sequence). The CDR3 is CASSQDRDTGERYF. CDR3 sequence (DNA): TGCGCCAGCAGCCAAGATCGCGACACGGGCGAGCGGTACTTC.

This clonotype has only one observation. A clone one base away is much larger, so this may be a read error. In nucleotides, the CDR3 is TGTGCCAGCAGCGGGACTAGACGTAATAAGCAGTTCTTC. It yields the protein CASSGTRRNKQFF. The J gene is TRBJ2-1, the V gene TRBV4-2; TRBD2 aligns across 8 bases. V lost 5 bases, J lost 11 bases, and 8 bases stayed unmatched. This CDR3 has 13 residues. Germline lookup yields CDR1 LGHNA and CDR2 YNFKEQ.

This clonotype was detected ten times or more. This chain connects TRBV20-1 to TRBJ1-3; the D is unclear. V lost 6 bases, J lost 2 bases, and 11 bases lay in between. Germline-derived CDR1 and CDR2 are DFQATT and SNEGSKA (reference sequence). The CDR3 consists of 13 residues. CDR3 amino acids: CSATDYPGNTIYF. CDR3 in DNA: TGCAGTGCGACGGACTACCCTGGAAACACCATATATTTT.

In its sample, this clonotype was seen many times. CDR3 residues: CASSSSSRGQETQYF. The CDR3 DNA follows: TGTGCCAGCAGCTCATCAAGTCGGGGCCAAGAGACCCAGTACTTC. The chain has TRBV7-6 and TRBJ2-5; TRBD2 is a possible D gene (5 bases). The CDR3 spans 15 residues. The ends were cut back, 4 bases at V and 1 base at J, with 13 bases in the middle. Germline-derived CDR1 and CDR2 are SGHVS and FNYEAQ.

This sequence joins TRBV3-1 and TRBJ2-3; unclear D gene. The CDR3 contains 13 residues. V gave up 1 base and J gave up 2 bases, with 4 bases separating them. Germline V gives CDR1 LGHDT, CDR2 YNNKEL (reference sequence). The CDR3 loop reads CASSQAYTDTQYF. The CDR3 DNA follows: TGTGCCAGCAGCCAAGCCTACACAGATACGCAGTATTTT.

Notes on this clonotype: This may come from a read error, since a much larger clone is one base off. The rearrangement uses TRBV29-1 and TRBJ2-1, with a weak D call TRBD1 (5 bases). Deletions cut 8 bases from V and 4 bases from J, with 12 bases between. CDR1 is SQVTM and CDR2 is ANQGSEA in the germline V gene. The CDR3 length is 12 residues. In DNA, the CDR3 is TGCAGCTACTGGACAATTTACAATGAGCAGTTCTTC. It yields the protein CSYWTIYNEQFF.

In this sample, this clonotype turned up many times. The J gene is TRBJ2-1, the V gene TRBV15; 12 bases map to TRBD2. The CDR3 is made up of 20 amino acids. Looked up from germline, CDR1 is LNHNV and CDR2 is YYDKDF (reference sequence). The V segment lost 2 bases and the J segment 0 bases; nucleotides outside the gene matches: 11. The CDR3 loop is CATSRLPGTSGPSSYNEQFF. CDR3 DNA: TGTGCCACCAGCAGACTCCCCGGGACTAGCGGGCCGAGCTCCTACAATGAGCAGTTCTTC.

The V gene is TRBV5-1, the J gene TRBJ2-2, with TRBD1 as a possible D gene (5 bases). Trimming took 0 bases from V and 4 from J, leaving 13 bases between them. The CDR3 length is 16 residues. CDR1 and CDR2 from the germline V gene are SGHRS and YFSETQ. The CDR3 nucleotides read TGCGCCAGCAGCTTGGTGCCAGGGCCGGGCACCGGGGAGCTGTTTTTT. Its protein is CASSLVPGPGTGELFF.

This clonotype was counted many times. The chain carries TRBV2 and TRBJ2-5, with D unresolved. This CDR3 has 11 amino acids. From germline, CDR1 is SNHLY and CDR2 FYNNEI. Trimming pared 6 bases from V and 10 bases from J, leaving 12 bases between. The chain's CDR3 is CASREKAHQYF. The CDR3 nucleotides are TGTGCCAGCAGGGAAAAGGCGCACCAGTACTTC.

J is TRBJ2-5 and V is TRBV5-4; D gene uncertain. This CDR3 has 11 amino acids. V gave up 4 bases and J gave up 6 bases, with 7 bases separating them. Germline lookup yields CDR1 SGHNT and CDR2 YYREEE (reference sequence). The CDR3 loop is CASSLAKTQYF. CDR3 DNA sequence: TGTGCCAGCAGCCTCGCGAAGACCCAGTACTTC.

This clonotype was found many times. J is TRBJ2-7 and V is TRBV7-2; D is unresolved. Germline V gene data show CDR1 as SGHTA and CDR2 as FQGNSA. This CDR3 spans 12 amino acids. Trimming took 3 bases from V and 7 from J, leaving 10 bases between them. This CDR3 is CASSLGSREQYF. The CDR3 nucleotides read TGTGCCAGCAGCTTGGGGTCGAGAGAGCAGTACTTC. The variable domain in full, with the rest retrieved from reference TRBV7-2 and TRBJ2-7, is GAGVSQSPSNKVTEKGKDVELRCDPISGHTALYWYRQSLGQGLEFLIYFQGNSAPDKSGLPSDRFSAERTGGSVSTLTIQRTQQEDSAVYLCASSLGSREQYFGPGTRLTVT.

This rearrangement joins TRBV4-1 to TRBJ1-5; D not resolved. The V gene lost 3 bases and the J gene lost 10 bases, with 16 bases spanning the gap. Looked up from germline, CDR1 is MGHRA and CDR2 is YSYEKL. The CDR3 has 14 amino acids. In DNA, the CDR3 is TGCGCCAGCAGCCATGCCATGGATGTCAATCCCCAGCATTTT. Translating gives CASSHAMDVNPQHF.

This clonotype was observed many times. The chain carries TRBV12-3 or TRBV12-4 and TRBJ2-2; TRBD2 is a possible D gene (5 bases). The CDR3 runs to 14 residues. Trimming removed 3 bases at V and 11 bases at J, with 16 bases between. The CDR3 reads CASSFGGAGIELFF. Written as DNA, the CDR3 is TGTGCCAGCAGTTTTGGCGGAGCCGGGATTGAGCTGTTTTTT.

This clonotype has just a few counts. The chain joins TRBV5-1 to TRBJ2-3; 7 bases map to TRBD1. Germline V gene data show CDR1 as SGHRS and CDR2 as YFSETQ. J gave up 4 bases and V 4 bases, and 9 bases lay outside the gene matches. The CDR3 length is 15 residues. This CDR3 is CASSLNEGGPDTQYF. The CDR3 DNA reads as TGCGCCAGCAGCCTAAATGAAGGGGGCCCAGATACGCAGTATTTT.

This clonotype was found once. The CDR3 loop is CSVEDLGHPDEQFF. The CDR3 DNA reads TGCAGCGTTGAAGATTTGGGACACCCGGACGAGCAGTTCTTC. The chain combines TRBV29-1 with TRBJ2-1; D perhaps matches TRBD1 (6 bases). Germline CDR1 SQVTM, CDR2 ANQGSEA. This CDR3 spans 14 amino acids. The V end was cut by 0 bases, the J end by 10 bases, with 16 bases between.

The V call is TRBV7-4, the J call TRBJ2-7, with a weak D call TRBD2 (7 bases). Trimming cost V 6 bases and J 10 bases, with 22 bases left between them. The CDR3 contains 14 residues. CDR1 and CDR2 (germline): SGHVT, SQSDAQ. The CDR3 region has the DNA TGTGCCAGCAGTTTGGCTGGGGGGGCGATTGAACAGTACTTC. Its protein is CASSLAGGAIEQYF.

The chain recombines TRBV11-3 with TRBJ1-2; no clear D gene. Germline V gives CDR1 SGHNT, CDR2 YENEEA. V lost 3 bases, J lost 8 bases, and 10 bases lay in between. The CDR3 length is 12 residues. The CDR3 DNA is TGTGCCAGCAGCTTTGACACGTTCGGCTACACCTTC. It specifies CASSFDTFGYTF.

The rearrangement joins TRBV18 to TRBJ2-7; D possibly corresponds to TRBD2 (6 bases). The CDR3 runs 14 residues. The V gene lost 6 bases and the J gene lost 8 bases, with 20 bases spanning the gap. In germline, CDR1 is KGHSH, CDR2 LQKENI. CDR3 amino acids: CASSLSGTGEKQYF. CDR3 nucleotide sequence: TGTGCCAGCTCGCTGTCCGGGACGGGGGAGAAGCAGTACTTC.

Of note for this clonotype: An end of the junction differs from the germline gene, which may be a read error. The chain joins TRBV12-3 or TRBV12-4 to TRBJ1-1; D uncertain. This CDR3 contains 13 residues. The CDR3 here is CASSLDSNTKASF. As DNA, the CDR3 is TGTGCCAGCAGTTTAGATTCGAACACTAAAGCTTCCTTT.

This clonotype was detected ten times or more. The genes are TRBV20-1 and TRBJ1-2; D perhaps matches TRBD1 (5 bases). The V gene lost 6 bases and the J gene lost 3 bases, with 14 bases spanning the gap. This CDR3 region has 13 residues. Germline lookup yields CDR1 DFQATT and CDR2 SNEGSKA (reference sequence). Written as DNA, the CDR3 is TGCAGTGCGGGGGGAAGGGCAGACTATGGCTACACCTTC. Protein sequence: CSAGGRADYGYTF.

This clonotype was detected ten times or more. The rearrangement uses TRBV18 and TRBJ2-1; no reliable D call. The CDR3 has 13 residues. The V end was cut by 3 bases, the J end by 5 bases, with 8 bases between. Germline V gene data show CDR1 as KGHSH and CDR2 as LQKENI. The CDR3 coding sequence is TGTGCCAGCTCACCCGCCAGAAACAATGAGCAGTTCTTC. This codes for CASSPARNNEQFF. The variable domain in full, completed from reference TRBV18 and TRBJ2-1, reads NAGVMQNPRHLVRRRGQEARLRCSPMKGHSHVYWYRQLPEEGLKFMVYLQKENIIDESGMPKERFSAEFPKEGPSILRIQQVVRGDSAAYFCASSPARNNEQFFGPGTRLTVL.